The 26 T cell receptor beta chains given below trace back to one sample, sequenced in a study of cytomegalovirus exposure and HLA in healthy donors. The repertoire was sequenced with immunoSEQ multiplex PCR; TCRdb's copy has only in-frame clones and lacks some. Of 57,000 or so clones detected, 91% appear once; the ten largest clones hold approximately 2%. The sequencing input was PBMCs. The receptor set was obtained from a woman in her twenties or thirties in good health and CMV-seronegative.

The rearrangement uses TRBV29-1 and TRBJ2-2, with no clear D. The CDR3 has 14 residues. CDR1 is SQVTM, CDR2 ANQGSEA, per germline. V gave up 0 bases and J gave up 1 base, with 6 bases separating them. The CDR3 DNA reads as TGCAGCGTTGAAGACCCAATGAACACCGGGGAGCTGTTTTTT. Protein sequence: CSVEDPMNTGELFF.

V is TRBV28 and J is TRBJ2-1, with D hard to call. CDR3 size: 13 residues. Germline values: CDR1 MDHEN, CDR2 SYDVKM. Trimming stripped 8 bases from V and 9 bases from J, with 17 bases between. The CDR3 DNA sequence: TGTGCCAGCTATCACCGGGTGAAGGTTGAGCAGTTCTTC. It encodes CASYHRVKVEQFF.

The V and J genes are TRBV27 and TRBJ2-3; 12 positions agree with TRBD2. After removal of 6 bases from V and 1 base from J, the junction contained 11 bases not matched to a gene. The germline V gene has CDR1 MNHEY and CDR2 SMNVEV (reference sequence). This CDR3 has 18 residues. Here the CDR3 DNA reads TGTGCCAGCAGCCGACTAGCGGGAGAAGGGTGGGGCACAGATACGCAGTATTTT. Translated: CASSRLAGEGWGTDTQYF.

The gene calls are TRBV13 and TRBJ1-1; the D gene is possibly TRBD1 (5 bases). The V end was cut by 3 bases, the J end by 1 base, with 12 bases between. Germline-derived CDR1 and CDR2 are PRHDT and FYEKMQ (reference sequence). The CDR3 is 15 amino acids. In DNA form, the CDR3 reads TGTGCCAGCAGCTTCCTAGGGGTGGGGAACACTGAAGCTTTCTTT. It translates to CASSFLGVGNTEAFF.

This chain joins TRBV21-1 and TRBJ1-1; the table's D call, TRBD1, was not checked against the DNA. TRBV21-1 is termed a pseudogene. This CDR3 has 14 amino acids. The CDR3 loop is CASTLTGANTEAFF. The CDR3 nucleotides are TGTGCCAGCACCTTGACAGGGGCCAACACTGAAGCTTTCTTT.

The table lists this clone with a few counts. One junction end disagrees with the germline gene, perhaps due to a read error. The V and J genes are TRBV7-3 and TRBJ2-1; 9 bases line up with TRBD2. CDR3 length: 14 amino acids. Germline-derived CDR1 and CDR2 are SGHTA and FQGTGA. The chain's CDR3 is CASRLSGRPNEQFF. CDR3 bases: TGTGCCAGCAGGTTAAGCGGGAGGCCTAATGAGCAGTTCTTC.

The chain uses TRBV4-1 and TRBJ2-7; TRBD2 aligns across 10 bases. Looked up from germline, CDR1 is MGHRA and CDR2 is YSYEKL. V lost 1 base and J lost 4; bases outside the gene matches: 7. The CDR3 sequence is 16 residues long. This CDR3 reads CASSQVFGLAEYEQYF. DNA for the CDR3: TGCGCCAGCAGCCAAGTTTTCGGACTAGCGGAGTACGAGCAGTACTTC.

V usage is TRBV11-2 and J usage is TRBJ1-2; D is ambiguous. Germline V gene sequence: CDR1 SGHAT, CDR2 FQNNGV. Trimming removed 5 bases at V and 4 bases at J, with 20 bases between. The CDR3 consists of 16 residues. The CDR3 sequence: CASSPVSGPGIYGYTF. DNA of the CDR3: TGTGCCAGCAGCCCCGTCTCGGGTCCGGGGATCTATGGCTACACCTTC.

The J gene is TRBJ2-2, the V gene TRBV19, with 7 positions matching TRBD1. V lost 5 bases to trimming and J lost 5 bases; unmatched junction nucleotides: 11. CDR3 length: 16 amino acids. Germline V gene sequence: CDR1 LNHDA, CDR2 SQIVND (reference sequence). CDR3 residues: CASSFDRVGNTGELFF. CDR3 DNA: TGTGCCAGTAGTTTCGACAGGGTAGGAAATACCGGGGAGCTGTTTTTT.

The genes are TRBV7-2 and TRBJ2-2, with 10 nucleotides matching TRBD1. Per germline, CDR1 SGHTA and CDR2 FQGNSA. The trim removed 5 bases at V and 5 bases at J, leaving 2 bases unmatched. The CDR3 has 14 amino acids. CDR3 nucleotides: TGTGCCAGCAGCCGGACAGGGGGGACCGGGGAGCTGTTTTTT. It encodes CASSRTGGTGELFF.

J is TRBJ1-1 and V is TRBV6-1, with 8 bases fitting TRBD1. The J segment lost 5 bases and the V segment lost 5 bases, leaving 7 bases of the junction unmatched. Germline V gene data show CDR1 as MNHNS and CDR2 as SASEGT. The CDR3 spans 14 residues. DNA for the CDR3: TGTGCCAGCAGTTCCGGACAGGGAATTACTGAAGCTTTCTTT. Its translation is CASSSGQGITEAFF.

The V and J genes are TRBV19 and TRBJ2-1; 7 positions agree with TRBD1. Germline CDR1 reads LNHDA; CDR2 reads SQIVND (reference sequence). The CDR3 consists of 13 residues. V lost 8 bases to trimming and J lost 7 bases; unmatched junction nucleotides: 8. CDR3 sequence: CASEPGQRNEQFF. The CDR3 DNA follows: TGTGCCAGTGAACCGGGACAGAGAAATGAGCAGTTCTTC.

The chain joins TRBV6-5 to TRBJ2-7; 7 bases map to TRBD1. J gave up 1 base and V 6 bases, and 3 bases lay outside the gene matches. Germline CDR1 is MNHEY and CDR2 is SVGAGI. This CDR3 is 13 amino acids long. CDR3 nucleotide sequence: TGTGCCAGCAGACAGGGGCTTTCCTACGAGCAGTACTTC. This codes for CASRQGLSYEQYF.

The chain joins TRBV7-2 to TRBJ1-2, with D unclear. Germline-derived CDR1 and CDR2 are SGHTA and FQGNSA. The CDR3 is made up of 15 amino acids. The V gene lost 3 bases and the J gene lost 8 bases, with 19 bases spanning the gap. The CDR3 reads CASSLTRTGRFGYTF. As DNA, the CDR3 is TGTGCCAGCAGCTTGACCCGCACGGGGAGGTTCGGCTACACCTTC.

The CDR3 nucleotides read TGTGCCAGCAGCTTAGGTGCGGGAGGTAGAGGGTCCTACGAGCAGTACTTC. Translation: CASSLGAGGRGSYEQYF. The chain combines TRBV7-2 with TRBJ2-7, with TRBD2 matching 8 bases. The V and J ends lost 1 base and 1 base, in that order; junction bases with no gene match: 9. The CDR3 loop spans 17 amino acids. Germline V gene data show CDR1 as SGHTA and CDR2 as FQGNSA.

The rearrangement joins TRBV5-1 to TRBJ2-7; 7 bases map to TRBD1. This CDR3 has 16 amino acids. V lost 3 bases to trimming and J lost 0 bases; unmatched junction nucleotides: 9. CDR1 SGHRS and CDR2 YFSETQ come from the germline V gene. The CDR3 region has the DNA TGCGCCAGCAGCTGGACCGGGACAGCCGTCTCCTACGAGCAGTACTTC. It translates to CASSWTGTAVSYEQYF.

This clone was recorded a few times. The chain recombines TRBV6-6 with TRBJ2-5, with 8 positions matching TRBD1. This CDR3 region has 14 residues. J gave up 1 base and V 6 bases, and 4 bases lay outside the gene matches. CDR1 and CDR2 from the germline V gene are MNHNY and SVGAGI (reference sequence). Here the CDR3 DNA reads TGTGCCAGCAGGCCCGGACAGGGCCAAGAGACCCAGTACTTC. Its protein is CASRPGQGQETQYF.

The rearrangement links TRBV6-5 to TRBJ2-3, with 10 bases matching TRBD2. This CDR3 contains 15 residues. CDR1 is MNHEY, CDR2 SVGAGI, per germline. The V gene end was trimmed by 5 bases and the J gene end by 2 bases; junction bases not matched to a gene: 4. CDR3 residues: CASSPGLASTDTQYF. In DNA form, the CDR3 reads TGTGCCAGCAGTCCGGGACTAGCGTCCACAGATACGCAGTATTTT.

The rearrangement uses TRBV30 and TRBJ2-7, with 7 bases that match TRBD2. Germline assignment: CDR1 GTSNPN and CDR2 SVGIG (reference sequence). V trimming: 3 bases; J trimming: 7 bases; junction bases outside the gene matches: 15. CDR3 length equals 15 residues. CDR3 bases: TGTGCCTGGAGATCCGGGGGAGGGCCGGTATTTGAGCAGTACTTC. It is translated as CAWRSGGGPVFEQYF.

The chain has TRBV13 and TRBJ2-7; 13 bases match TRBD2. Trimming took 5 bases from V and 5 from J; bases not matched to a gene: 9. Germline CDR1 and CDR2: PRHDT and FYEKMQ (reference sequence). The CDR3 length is 16 residues. The CDR3 DNA reads as TGTGCCAGCAGCGCCAGGGGACTAGCGGGAATTCACGAGCAGTACTTC. Protein sequence: CASSARGLAGIHEQYF.

V is TRBV21-1 and J is TRBJ2-2; TRBD1, the table's D call, lacks a check against the DNA. TRBV21-1 is deemed a pseudogene. The CDR3 is made up of 16 amino acids. The CDR3 nucleotides read TGTGCCAGCAGCAACCGGGACACGATGGACACCGGGGAGCTGTTTTTT. Protein: CASSNRDTMDTGELFF.

This rearrangement joins TRBV28 to TRBJ2-7; no clear D. The CDR3 is 14 residues long. V dropped 7 bases and J dropped 3 bases, with 16 bases sitting between them. CDR1 is MDHEN, CDR2 SYDVKM, per germline. CDR3 region: CASIKFTANYEQYF. The CDR3, as DNA: TGTGCCAGCATTAAGTTCACAGCTAACTACGAGCAGTACTTC.

The CDR3 DNA reads TGTGCCAGCAGCCAACGGTATTCGGGAGGGGGCCTGGACGAGCAGTACTTC. Its protein product is CASSQRYSGGGLDEQYF. The gene calls are TRBV28 and TRBJ2-7; D might be TRBD2 (8 bases). V lost 6 bases and J lost 5, with 26 bases in between. The CDR3 has 17 amino acids. The V gene's germline CDR1 is MDHEN and CDR2 SYDVKM.

This rearrangement joins TRBV2 to TRBJ2-2; D is undetermined. Trimming cost V 2 bases and J 6 bases, with 22 bases left between them. The V gene's germline CDR1 is SNHLY and CDR2 FYNNEI. This CDR3 has 18 amino acids. This CDR3 reads CASSEPLVASGPAGELFF. DNA of the CDR3: TGTGCCAGCAGTGAACCCCTAGTGGCATCGGGTCCGGCCGGGGAGCTGTTTTTT.

CDR3 in DNA: TGTGCCAGCAGAAAGACAGGGGCTCTTTCCCCTGAGCAGTACTTC. Translated: CASRKTGALSPEQYF. This rearrangement joins TRBV6-5 to TRBJ2-7; 8 nucleotides match TRBD1. The V segment lost 6 bases and the J segment 7 bases; nucleotides outside the gene matches: 14. The CDR3 runs 15 residues. Germline lookup yields CDR1 MNHEY and CDR2 SVGAGI.

The chain recombines TRBV4-2 with TRBJ2-1; no definite D call. This CDR3 is 15 amino acids long. Trimming left V 0 bases short and J 8 bases short, with 14 bases between. Germline-derived CDR1 and CDR2 are LGHNA and YNFKEQ. CDR3 DNA sequence: TGTGCCAGCAGCCAAGATCTGGGCGCAGCCTATGAGCAGTTCTTC. Amino acids: CASSQDLGAAYEQFF.